This TCR beta chain was identified during a study of shared clonotypes between healthy human individuals (dated by TCRdb to between 2020 and 2021). Background for the entire study: Two women and a few men aged 18 to 49 years were included in the cohort. For each donor, three plates each were used for CD4 naive and CD4 memory, two plates were used for CD8 naive, and one plate was used for CD8 memory. The study deeply sequenced blood TCR repertoires of five healthy adults to estimate repertoire size and the extent of clonotype sharing between individuals. Libraries were prepared and TCR repertoires were sequenced by different laboratories using diverse techniques, in order to increase sequencing depth and limit assay-specific biases. Leukapheresis yielded between about 0.9 and 9.5 billion PBMCs per donor. On the study overall, not on this receptor specifically: Approximately 4.8% of naive CD4, around 4% of naive CD8, around 2.3% of memory CD4, and 0.4% of memory CD8 clonotypes were shared across several donors. Pairwise subsampling led to the expectation that sequencing depth would affect the degree of clonotype sharing among donors. The genetic and exposure-history diversity represented was limited by the small number of donors. Sampling was limited to blood, and TCR repertoires in tissue likely differ from TCR repertoires in blood. Compared with non-shared clonotypes, the clonotypes found in all four sorted-subset donors had higher generation probabilities. Rarefaction of sorted-subset datasets indicated incomplete sequencing despite the large sequencing depth. Estimated clonotype richness was generally larger for naive than for memory subsets.

With regard to this clone: There is no known antigen for this receptor. No much larger clonotype is one base removed from it; base qualities were not supplied.

TCR CDR3 regions were amplified from genomic DNA by multiplex PCR using the deep immunoSEQ assay. For each cell subset, the extracted genomic DNA was distributed evenly across all wells of several immunoSEQ 96-well plates, and each plate served as one replicate. For sorted subsets, approximately 210 ng genomic DNA, equal to tens of thousands of T cell genomes, was loaded into each replicate PCR. Purified libraries were measured with a Qubit 3.0 fluorometer, size-checked on a Bioanalyzer 2100, and measured again with the KAPA Library Quantification kit. Every immunoSEQ 96-well plate was sequenced on a dedicated single-read 150-cycle Illumina NextSeq 550 flow cell. In the paper's pipeline: Because the immunoSEQ output included only junctional sequences and no quality scores, the filtering could not be the same as the filtering used for full-length reads. Sequences were annotated with PyIR, a Python wrapper for IgBLAST v1.9, using IMGT germline references to assign V/J genes and CDR3. Reads were removed for weak V/J assignments (E-value above 1e-6), missing CDR3, stop codons, out-of-frame junctions, or ambiguous translated residues. V3J clonotypes were defined as sequences sharing the same inferred V gene, J gene, and CDR3 amino acid sequence. The percentage overlap between two repertoires was calculated by dividing the number of shared unique clonotypes by the size of the smaller repertoire. Richness of each repertoire was evaluated using RTK rarefaction, the Chao1 estimator, and Recon v2.1 estimates of unobserved clonotypes. Generation probabilities were computed with OLGA for all TCRbeta clonotypes obtained by the gDNA method from several donors. Drawn from immuneACCESS, this table holds only the in-frame rearrangements with V and J called that TCRdb kept. Clones are partly lost; checked studies trace under half to an unresolved V gene and leave the rest unexplained. The V and J calls and clone size come from that table; D and trimming were worked out from the DNA. For this sample the table gives some 2,100,000 clones, of which approximately 94% were detected only once. The ten largest clones take up more than 1.5% of the sample.

CD8 naive samples were CD45RO-negative cells positively selected for CCR7, giving a CD45RA+CCR7+ population that excluded TemRA cells. Healthy HIV-negative adults with no recently reported acute infections or vaccinations were included as donors. Only Caucasian adults living in Nashville, Tennessee, USA were represented among the donors. Blood was collected by leukapheresis, and PBMCs were isolated by Ficoll-Histopaque density gradient centrifugation and then cryopreserved in liquid nitrogen vapor phase. Analytical flow cytometry was used to check the purity and quantity of each magnetically sorted T cell population. Genomic DNA was isolated from each sorted fraction and quantified by UV absorbance on a Nanodrop 2000c. Source material: naive CD8+ T cells from PBMCs. The cell subset or site tag for this specimen amounts to: CD45RA+CCR7+. The sequence came from a man aged 18 to 29 in good health. Some clones in this sample may be carry-over from other donors' samples.

CDR3 reads: CASSSPLGGPGNTIYF. The DNA is as follows: TGTGCCAGCAGCTCCCCCCTTGGAGGGCCTGGAAACACCATATATTTT. Recombination connected TRBV21-1 to TRBJ1-3. TRBV21-1 is flagged as a pseudogene. Counted from cysteine to phenylalanine, this CDR3 has 16 amino acids. Only the CDR3 DNA stays, 48 bases, in frame from base 1.